This entry features one T cell receptor (beta chain) sequence. Its specificity is not known. There were TCR beta CDR3 regions amplified from RNA transcripts. HTBI primers were the set used in a first-round RT-PCR of the TCR CDR3. One entry per CDR3 protein, called by TCRdb with MiXCR from the multiplex PCR reads. The data show 250,000 to 400,000 distinct CDR3 sequences, about an eighth seen once. These data come from a study of T cells in Graves' hyperthyroidism and ophthalmopathy. Background on the study: Staff took peripheral blood when the initial diagnosis was made, before any treatment began. Regarding the study as a whole: The model foresaw ophthalmopathy a median roughly 6 months prior to onset. In the analysis, a 13 V-J model separated ophthalmopathy from stable hyperthyroidism. Blood also held most thyroid clonotypes expanded beyond 0.001.

Deletions cut 10 bases from V and 5 bases from J, with 8 bases between. The CDR3 runs 11 residues. Looked up from germline, CDR1 is WSHSY and CDR2 is SAAADI. This TCR was recovered from a woman aged 40-49 years with Graves' ophthalmopathy. Source material: blood. The V call is TRBV10-2, the J call TRBJ2-2, with D unclear. The CDR3 DNA sequence: TGCGCCACCGAGCGAACCGGGGAGCTGTTTTTT. This translates into CATERTGELFF.